This T cell receptor beta chain was sequenced in a study of shared clonotypes between healthy human individuals. Overall study context: CD4 naive cells filled three plates per donor, CD4 memory three, CD8 naive two and CD8 memory one. Overall study findings and caveats: How much donors shared clonotypes was expected to be affected by sequencing depth. Relative to clonotypes present in all four donors, those not shared had lower generation probabilities.

A word on this clone: Its antigen is still unknown.

Under the authors' procedure: From ImmunoSEQ came sequences covering only the junction and carrying no quality scores, so filtering differed. The data were produced by immunoSEQ multiplex PCR, yet TCRdb's version contains in-frame clones alone and is incomplete. The DNA gave D and trimming, while V, J and clone size come from that table. The table has roughly 1,100,000 clones, approximately 68% seen once; the top ten hold around 1.4%. In germline, CDR1 is KGHSH, CDR2 LQKENI. The CDR3 is 14 residues long. Trimming shortened V by 2 bases and J by 3 bases, and 11 bases separated the two germline ends. The chain recombines TRBV18 with TRBJ2-7, with D possibly TRBD2 on 7 matching bases. Sample: memory CD4+ T cells sorted from blood. Regarding subset: CD45RA-negative fraction. This clonotype originated in a man younger than 35 in good health. The CDR3 is CASSPGGAIYEQYF. Written as DNA, the CDR3 is TGTGCCAGCTCACCAGGGGGGGCGATCTACGAGCAGTACTTC. Looking up the rest from reference TRBV18 and TRBJ2-7 gives the full variable domain: NAGVMQNPRHLVRRRGQEARLRCSPMKGHSHVYWYRQLPEEGLKFMVYLQKENIIDESGMPKERFSAEFPKEGPSILRIQQVVRGDSAAYFCASSPGGAIYEQYFGPGTRLTVT.